These 19 T cell receptor beta chains originate from one sample sequenced in a study of CD8 T cells in Susac syndrome. RNA in amounts of about 0.5 to 1 ug was reverse transcribed with random hexamers. TCRdb processed the immunoSEQ multiplex PCR reads anew with MiXCR; each CDR3 protein has one entry. The data contain more than 100,000 distinct CDR3 sequences, 75% to 90% of them singletons. Material: CD8+ T cells from PBMCs. These receptors all stem from a human donor with multiple sclerosis.

V usage is TRBV4-1 and J usage is TRBJ2-3; TRBD2 matches at 11 bases. J lost 4 bases, V lost 4 bases, and 13 bases had no gene match. This CDR3 is built from 18 residues. Per the germline V gene, CDR1 is MGHRA and CDR2 is YSYEKL. CDR3 in amino acids: CASSLFTLLAGGADTQYF. The CDR3 coding sequence is TGCGCCAGCAGCCTGTTTACCCTTCTAGCGGGGGGCGCAGATACGCAGTATTTT.

V is TRBV9 and J is TRBJ2-2; TRBD2 agrees at 9 bases. J was trimmed by 7 bases and V by 0 bases; bases with no gene match: 7. Germline V CDR1 and CDR2: SGDLS, YYNGEE. The CDR3 totals 16 residues. CDR3 sequence (DNA): TGTGCCAGCAGCGTAGAAGGCGGGGGGGCTGGCGGGGAGCTGTTTTTT. It encodes CASSVEGGGAGGELFF.

The genes are TRBV29-1 and TRBJ1-2; D is unclear. Trimming pared 3 bases from V and 7 bases from J, leaving 9 bases between. The CDR3 has 11 amino acids. CDR1 is SQVTM, CDR2 ANQGSEA, per germline. The CDR3 bases are TGCAGCGTTGACGGGGTGGGTGGCTACACCTTC. Its protein product is CSVDGVGGYTF.

V usage is TRBV13 and J usage is TRBJ2-7; 11 bases fit TRBD2. CDR1 and CDR2 (germline): PRHDT, FYEKMQ (reference sequence). This CDR3 spans 15 amino acids. Trimming cost V 7 bases and J 5 bases; bases outside gene matches: 10. The CDR3 is CASNSGGAKSHEQYF. CDR3 DNA sequence: TGTGCCAGCAATAGCGGGGGGGCAAAGTCCCACGAGCAGTACTTC. The full variable domain, in which reference TRBV13 and TRBJ2-7 provide the parts outside the CDR3, is AAGVIQSPRHLIKEKRETATLKCYPIPRHDTVYWYQQGPGQDPQFLISFYEKMQSDKGSIPDRFSAQQFSDYHSELNMSSLELGDSALYFCASNSGGAKSHEQYFGPGTRLTVT.

The J gene is TRBJ1-3, the V gene TRBV11-2; D may be TRBD1 (5 bases). Germline lookup yields CDR1 SGHAT and CDR2 FQNNGV. The V end was cut by 7 bases, the J end by 0 bases, with 19 bases between. There are 17 residues in the CDR3. In nucleotides, the CDR3 is TGTGCCAGCACCCCGGGGGACTCCTTGACCTCTGGAAACACCATATATTTT. This translates into CASTPGDSLTSGNTIYF.

This clonotype was detected once. The V call is TRBV12-3 or TRBV12-4, the J call TRBJ1-1; maybe TRBD1 (6 bases). Trimming left V 7 bases short and J 6 bases short, with 12 bases between. This CDR3 is built from 12 residues. CDR3 region: CASTLGGAEAFF. The CDR3 bases are TGTGCCAGCACCCTTGGGGGCGCTGAAGCTTTCTTT.

This chain uses TRBV29-1 with TRBJ1-2, with 7 positions matching TRBD1. V shed 6 bases, J shed 0 bases, and the junction held 7 bases outside the gene matches. The CDR3 extends over 14 amino acids. The germline V gene has CDR1 SQVTM and CDR2 ANQGSEA. Written as DNA, the CDR3 is TGCAGCGTCCTAGGGGGACAGCCTAACTATGGCTACACCTTC. As protein: CSVLGGQPNYGYTF. Supplemented by reference TRBV29-1 and TRBJ1-2, the full variable domain reads SAVISQKPSRDICQRGTSLTIQCQVDSQVTMMFWYRQQPGQSLTLIATANQGSEATYESGFVIDKFPISRPNLTFSTLTVSNMSPEDSSIYLCSVLGGQPNYGYTFGSGTRLTVV.

As concerns this clonotype: The conserved final phenylalanine or tryptophan is absent from the CDR3, which likely points to a read error. The chain links TRBV6-1 to TRBJ2-1; no clear D. The CDR3 length is 15 residues. Germline lookup yields CDR1 MNHNS and CDR2 SASEGT. The V end lost 3 bases, the J end lost 0 bases, and 9 bases lay between the germline ends. The CDR3 protein is CASSETSSSYNEQFL. For the CDR3, the DNA is TGTGCCAGCAGTGAGACTTCGAGCTCCTACAATGAGCAGTTCCTC.

The rearrangement links TRBV11-3 to TRBJ1-1, with D possibly matching TRBD1 (5 bases). The germline CDR1 and CDR2 sequences are SGHNT and YENEEA. Deletions cut 4 bases from V and 4 bases from J, with 13 bases between. This CDR3 has 14 amino acids. CDR3 sequence reads: CASSWGGAATEAFF. The DNA of the CDR3 is TGTGCCAGCAGCTGGGGCGGGGCTGCCACTGAAGCTTTCTTT.

This clonotype showed up just a few times. The rearrangement uses TRBV13 and TRBJ2-7; the match to TRBD2 covers 8 bases. With 5 bases clipped from V and 3 bases from J, the junction kept 12 bases outside the gene matches. This CDR3 spans 16 amino acids. From germline, CDR1 is PRHDT and CDR2 FYEKMQ (reference sequence). The CDR3 spells CASSPQAGVGIYEQYV. The CDR3 DNA sequence: TGTGCCAGCAGCCCCCAAGCGGGAGTTGGAATCTACGAGCAGTACGTC.

The gene calls are TRBV19 and TRBJ2-3; no reliable D call. From germline, CDR1 is LNHDA and CDR2 SQIVND (reference sequence). V lost 4 bases and J 2 bases, leaving 7 bases between the germline ends. This CDR3 region has 13 residues. The CDR3 region has the DNA TGTGCCAGTAGTACCCTAAACACAGATACGCAGTATTTT. It codes for CASSTLNTDTQYF. Complete variable domain (other parts from reference TRBV19 and TRBJ2-3): DGGITQSPKYLFRKEGQNVTLSCEQNLNHDAMYWYRQDPGQGLRLIYYSQIVNDFQKGDIAEGYSVSREKKESFPLTVTSAQKNPTAFYLCASSTLNTDTQYFGPGTRLTVL.

The chain recombines TRBV10-3 with TRBJ2-2; 9 nucleotides align to TRBD1. J lost 7 bases, V lost 11 bases, and 11 bases had no gene match. Germline V gene lookup returns CDR1 ENHRY and CDR2 SYGVKD. This CDR3 has 14 residues. The CDR3 DNA sequence: TGTGCCGCTCGGGGACAGGGTCCTTTCGGGGAGCTGTTTTTT. It is translated as CAARGQGPFGELFF.

In its sample, this clonotype was seen once. The chain uses TRBV7-8 and TRBJ1-3; possibly TRBD1 for D (5 bases). V lost 3 bases to trimming and J lost 2 bases, with 11 bases between them. The CDR3 consists of 15 residues. The germline V gene has CDR1 SGHVS and CDR2 FQNEAQ. CDR3 amino acids: CASSLSAGTGNTIYF. Here the CDR3 DNA reads TGTGCCAGCAGCTTGTCGGCAGGGACTGGAAACACCATATATTTT.

The chain has TRBV27 and TRBJ2-1, with D perhaps TRBD2 (7 bases). This CDR3 is built from 15 residues. The germline CDR1 and CDR2 sequences are MNHEY and SMNVEV (reference sequence). With 7 bases removed from V and 5 bases from J, the gap between germline ends came to 18 bases. The CDR3 DNA is TGTGCCAGCACCACTGGGGCGGGGGCGGACAATGAGCAGTTCTTC. This gives the protein CASTTGAGADNEQFF.

The table lists this clonotype with a few counts. The chain employs TRBV5-4 and TRBJ1-2; 9 bases fit TRBD1. Germline assignment: CDR1 SGHNT and CDR2 YYREEE (reference sequence). Germline trimming cut 4 bases from V and 5 bases from J; bases unmatched to any gene: 6. This CDR3 is 14 amino acids long. The DNA of the CDR3 is TGTGCCAGCAGCCCGGACAGGGGTTCTTATGGCTACACCTTC. It translates to CASSPDRGSYGYTF.

CDR3: CASSLTGYEQYF. CDR3 nucleotides: TGTGCCAGCAGTTTAACGGGGTACGAGCAGTACTTC. The chain uses TRBV12-3 or TRBV12-4 and TRBJ2-7; perhaps TRBD2 as D (5 bases). The germline V and J ends were trimmed by 2 bases and 4 bases, with 6 bases remaining between them. The CDR3 sequence is 12 residues long.

CDR3 in amino acids: CASKASGGAFSYNEQFF. The CDR3 coding sequence is TGTGCCAGCAAGGCTAGCGGGGGGGCCTTCTCCTACAATGAGCAGTTCTTC. This chain uses TRBV27 with TRBJ2-1; 12 bases align to TRBD2. V was pared by 7 bases and J by 0 bases, with 7 bases of the junction left unmatched. Germline CDR1 and CDR2: MNHEY and SMNVEV (reference sequence). The CDR3 is 17 residues long.

The chain is built from TRBV27 and TRBJ1-5; 7 bases match TRBD1. Germline CDR1 reads MNHEY; CDR2 reads SMNVEV (reference sequence). V was pared by 6 bases and J by 4 bases, with 12 bases of the junction left unmatched. CDR3 length equals 16 residues. CDR3 coding DNA: TGTGCCAGCAGCCTCAGGGGGAGGGCCGGTAATCAGCCCCAGCATTTT. Protein sequence: CASSLRGRAGNQPQHF.

The chain is built from TRBV3-1 and TRBJ1-5; no reliable D call. This CDR3 region has 12 residues. The germline V gene has CDR1 LGHDT and CDR2 YNNKEL (reference sequence). The CDR3 reads CGRSYSNQPQHF. DNA of the CDR3: TGTGGAAGGAGTTATAGCAATCAGCCCCAGCATTTT.